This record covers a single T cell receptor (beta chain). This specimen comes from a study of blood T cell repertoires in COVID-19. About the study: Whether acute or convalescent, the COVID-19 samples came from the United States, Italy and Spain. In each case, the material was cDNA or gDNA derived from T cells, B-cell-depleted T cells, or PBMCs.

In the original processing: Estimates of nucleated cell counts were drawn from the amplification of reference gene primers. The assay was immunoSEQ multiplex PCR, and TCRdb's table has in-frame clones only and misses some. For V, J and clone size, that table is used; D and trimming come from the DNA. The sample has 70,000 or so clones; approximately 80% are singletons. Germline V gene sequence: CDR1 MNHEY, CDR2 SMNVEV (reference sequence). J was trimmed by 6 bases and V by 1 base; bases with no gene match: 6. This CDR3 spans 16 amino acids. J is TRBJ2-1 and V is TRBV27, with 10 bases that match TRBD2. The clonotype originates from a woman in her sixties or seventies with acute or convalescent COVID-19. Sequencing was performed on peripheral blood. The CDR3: CASSLFQRGGPNEQFF. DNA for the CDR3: TGTGCCAGCAGTTTATTTCAGCGGGGGGGACCCAATGAGCAGTTCTTC.